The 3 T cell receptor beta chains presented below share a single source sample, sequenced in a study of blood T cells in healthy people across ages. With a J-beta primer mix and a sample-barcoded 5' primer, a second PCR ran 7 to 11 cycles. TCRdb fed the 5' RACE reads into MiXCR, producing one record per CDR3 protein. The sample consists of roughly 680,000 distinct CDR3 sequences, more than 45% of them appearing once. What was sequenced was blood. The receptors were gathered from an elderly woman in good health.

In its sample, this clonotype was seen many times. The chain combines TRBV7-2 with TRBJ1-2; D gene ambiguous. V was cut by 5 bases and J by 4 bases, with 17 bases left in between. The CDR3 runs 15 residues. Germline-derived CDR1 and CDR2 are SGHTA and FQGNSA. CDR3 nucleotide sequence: TGTGCCAGCAGCCCCTTAAGGAGTAAAATCTATGGCTACACCTTC. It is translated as CASSPLRSKIYGYTF.

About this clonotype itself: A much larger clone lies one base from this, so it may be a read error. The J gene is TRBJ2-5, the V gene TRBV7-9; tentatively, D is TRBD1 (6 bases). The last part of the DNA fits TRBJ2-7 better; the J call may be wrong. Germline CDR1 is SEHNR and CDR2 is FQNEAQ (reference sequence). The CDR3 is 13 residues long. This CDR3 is CASSARGVYEQYF. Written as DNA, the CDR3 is TGTGCCAGCAGCGCCAGGGGAGTCTACGAGCAGTACTTC.

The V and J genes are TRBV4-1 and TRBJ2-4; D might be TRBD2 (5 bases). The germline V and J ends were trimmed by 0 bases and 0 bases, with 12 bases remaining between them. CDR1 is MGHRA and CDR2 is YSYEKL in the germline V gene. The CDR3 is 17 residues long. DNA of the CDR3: TGCGCCAGCAGCCAAGAGCGGCGGACTCTAGCCAAAAACATTCAGTACTTC. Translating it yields CASSQERRTLAKNIQYF.